Below, 8 T cell receptor beta chains from the same sample are listed, as sequenced in a study of blood T cell repertoires in COVID-19. Generated by immunoSEQ multiplex PCR, the TCRdb table keeps only in-frame clones and is missing some. There are about 200,000 clones in the sample; about nine tenths occur only once, and about 4% lies in the top ten. The material sequenced was PBMCs or T cells enriched from blood (not recorded which). These receptors all come from a woman in her twenties or thirties with acute COVID-19.

The V gene is TRBV19, the J gene TRBJ2-7; 10 nucleotides match TRBD1. Germline V lookup: CDR1 LNHDA, CDR2 SQIVND (reference sequence). After removal of 4 bases from V and 2 bases from J, the junction contained 5 bases not matched to a gene. This CDR3 spans 15 amino acids. CDR3 in DNA: TGTGCCAGTAGTAGAGGGACAGGGGATACCTACGAGCAGTACTTC. This encodes CASSRGTGDTYEQYF.

V and J are TRBV5-1 and TRBJ2-6; possibly TRBD1 for D (5 bases). The CDR3 length is 16 residues. Per the germline V gene, CDR1 is SGHRS and CDR2 is YFSETQ. The V gene lost 4 bases and the J gene lost 2 bases, with 13 bases spanning the gap. CDR3 sequence (DNA): TGCGCCAGCAGCACCCACGAAGGGGCTGGGGCCAACGTCCTGACTTTC. Encoded protein: CASSTHEGAGANVLTF.

The rearrangement uses TRBV5-1 and TRBJ2-5; TRBD2 matches 11 bases. This CDR3 contains 15 residues. CDR1 is SGHRS, CDR2 YFSETQ, per germline. V gave up 5 bases and J gave up 1 base; unmatched junction bases: 4. CDR3 region: CASRTLAGGQETQYF. The CDR3 bases are TGCGCCAGCAGAACCCTAGCGGGGGGCCAAGAGACCCAGTACTTC.

V and J are TRBV14 and TRBJ1-2; perhaps TRBD1 as D (5 bases). V was shortened by 0 bases and J by 5 bases, with 7 bases between the two germline ends. The CDR3 contains 13 residues. CDR1 and CDR2 (germline): SGHDN, FVKESK. The CDR3 DNA reads as TGTGCCAGCAGCCAAGATGGGGGGTATGGCTACACCTTC. Translation: CASSQDGGYGYTF.

V is TRBV19 and J is TRBJ1-2; D is possibly TRBD1 (6 bases). Trimming removed 8 bases from V and 4 bases from J, with 17 bases in between. There are 14 residues in the CDR3. CDR1 LNHDA and CDR2 SQIVND come from the germline V gene (reference sequence). CDR3 nucleotide sequence: TGTGCCAGTGGGACGCGGGGGGCGACCTATGGCTACACCTTC. It encodes CASGTRGATYGYTF.

This clone was observed a handful of times. This chain connects TRBV5-1 to TRBJ2-7, with 8 bases that match TRBD2. Germline CDR1 SGHRS, CDR2 YFSETQ. Trimming at V came to 2 bases and at J to 0 bases, leaving 10 bases not matched to a gene. The CDR3 is 17 amino acids. The CDR3 DNA reads TGCGCCAGCAGCTTAGAACCGGGACTAGTCCTCTCCTACGAGCAGTACTTC. Its translation is CASSLEPGLVLSYEQYF.

The J gene is TRBJ1-5, the V gene TRBV4-2; unclear D gene. Per germline, CDR1 LGHNA and CDR2 YNFKEQ. The CDR3 consists of 15 residues. V was cut by 0 bases and J by 4 bases, with 10 bases left in between. In DNA, the CDR3 is TGTGCCAGCAGCCAAGATAGCGACCCTAATCAGCCCCAGCATTTT. This codes for CASSQDSDPNQPQHF.

This chain links TRBV6-5 with TRBJ1-4; no reliable D call. The CDR3 sequence is 15 residues long. The V end was cut by 2 bases, the J end by 4 bases, with 11 bases between. Germline values: CDR1 MNHEY, CDR2 SVGAGI. The chain's CDR3 is CASSYAHSFNEKLFF. In nucleotides, the CDR3 is TGTGCCAGCAGTTACGCCCACTCTTTTAATGAAAAACTGTTTTTT.